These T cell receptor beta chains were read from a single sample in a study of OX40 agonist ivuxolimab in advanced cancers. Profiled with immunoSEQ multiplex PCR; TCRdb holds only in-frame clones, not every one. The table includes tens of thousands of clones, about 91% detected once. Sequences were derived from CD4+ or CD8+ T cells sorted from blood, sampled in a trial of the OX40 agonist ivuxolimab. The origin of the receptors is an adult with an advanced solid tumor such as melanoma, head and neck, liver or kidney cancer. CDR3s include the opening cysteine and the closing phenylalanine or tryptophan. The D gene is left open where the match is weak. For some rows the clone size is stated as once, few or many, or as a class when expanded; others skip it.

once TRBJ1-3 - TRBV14 TGTGCCAGCAGATACACTGGAAACACCATATATTTT CASRYTGNTIYF
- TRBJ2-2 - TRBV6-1 TGTGCCAGCAGTGAAGGGGTTGGACTCCTGATAAACACCGGGGAGCTGTTTTTT CASSEGVGLLINTGELFF
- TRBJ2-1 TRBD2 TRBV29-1 TGCAGCGCCGGGGGTAGCGGGAGGGCCGGGGCATACAATGAGCAGTTCTTC CSAGGSGRAGAYNEQFF
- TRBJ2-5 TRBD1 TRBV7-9 TGTGCCAGCAGCTCTCGGACAGGGGCGGAGGAGACCCAGTACTTC CASSSRTGAEETQYF
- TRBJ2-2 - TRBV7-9 TGTGCCAGCAGCGTCCTGATAGGGGGAACCGGGGAGCTGTTTTTT CASSVLIGGTGELFF
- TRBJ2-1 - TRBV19 TGTGCCAGTAGTATAGTGCAGTACAATGAGCAGTTCTTC CASSIVQYNEQFF
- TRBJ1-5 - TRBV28 TGTGCCAGCAGTTCCCCAAGGGGTTATAGCAATCAGCCCCAGCATTTT CASSSPRGYSNQPQHF
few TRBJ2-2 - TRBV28 TGTGCCACCCTCCTGGCCGGGGAGCTGTTTTTT CATLLAGELFF
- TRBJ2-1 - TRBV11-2 TGTGCCAGCAGCTTAAACCTCGATGAGCAGTTCTTC CASSLNLDEQFF
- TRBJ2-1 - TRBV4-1 TGCGCCAGCAGCCAAGATATGCGTCATTCCCGAAGCTCCTACAATGAGCAGTTCTTC CASSQDMRHSRSSYNEQFF
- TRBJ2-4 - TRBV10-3 TGTGCCATCAGAGGGGACGGAGAAAACATTCAGTACTTC CAIRGDGENIQYF
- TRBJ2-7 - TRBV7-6 TGTGCCAGCAGCTTAGCGATTTTACACTCCGAGCAGTACTTC CASSLAILHSEQYF
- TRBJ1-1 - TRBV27 TGTGCCAGCAGTTTAGGTTCTATGAACACTGAAGCTTTCTTT CASSLGSMNTEAFF
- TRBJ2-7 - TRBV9 TGTGCCAGCAGCCCGCCGGGGGAGGAGTACGAGCAGTACTTC CASSPPGEEYEQYF
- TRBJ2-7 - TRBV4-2 TGTGCCAGCAGCCAAGATTTTACTAGACGCCCCCACGAGCAGTACTTC CASSQDFTRRPHEQYF
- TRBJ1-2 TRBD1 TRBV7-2 TGTGCCAGCAGCTTAGACGGACAGGGGAGATATGGCTACACCTTC CASSLDGQGRYGYTF
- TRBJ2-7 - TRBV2 TGTGCCAGCAGTGGAGTAAGACTTACCTACGAGCAGTACTTC CASSGVRLTYEQYF
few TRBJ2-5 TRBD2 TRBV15 TGTGCCACCAGCAGGACTAGCGAGACCCTGGGGGAGACCCAGTACTTC CATSRTSETLGETQYF
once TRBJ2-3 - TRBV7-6 TGTGCCAGCAGCTTAATTGCTAGCGGCACAGATACGCAGTATTTT CASSLIASGTDTQYF
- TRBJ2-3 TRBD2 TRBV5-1 TGCGCCAGCAGCCCTAGCGGGAGCGCTACAGATACGCAGTATTTT CASSPSGSATDTQYF
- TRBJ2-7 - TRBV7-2 TGTGCCAGCAGCACCCCAGGCGACTCCTACGAGCAGTACTTC CASSTPGDSYEQYF
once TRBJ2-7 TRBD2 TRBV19 TGTGCCAGTAGTATTACTAGCGGGAAATGGGAGCAGTACTTC CASSITSGKWEQYF
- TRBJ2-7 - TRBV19 TGTGCCAGTAGTATCGGGACTCTGGGCGGGACGATATACGAGCAGTACTTC CASSIGTLGGTIYEQYF
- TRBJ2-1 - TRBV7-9 TGTGCCAGCAGCTTTGGGGGATTAAGGGGCAAGGAGCAGTTCTTC CASSFGGLRGKEQFF
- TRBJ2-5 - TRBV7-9 TGTGCCAGCAGCTTAAGGCTGGCAACCCAAGAGACCCAGTACTTC CASSLRLATQETQYF
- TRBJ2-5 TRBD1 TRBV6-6 TGTGCCAGCAGTTCTGGGACAGGGCAAGAGACCCAGTACTTC CASSSGTGQETQYF
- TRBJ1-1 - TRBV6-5 TGTGCCAGCAGTTACTCCCAAGGTGTTGGGAATACTGAAGCTTTCTTT CASSYSQGVGNTEAFF
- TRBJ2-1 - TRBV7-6 TGTGCCAGCAGCTTACGGACCTACGCTGACAATGAGCAGTTCTTC CASSLRTYADNEQFF
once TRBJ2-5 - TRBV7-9 TGTGCCAGCAGCTTTAGGAGCGGCAGCCAAGAGACCCAGTACTTC CASSFRSGSQETQYF
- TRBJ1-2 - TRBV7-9 TGTGCCAGCAGCTTAAAGGGGAAGGGGGGTGACGGCTATGGCTACACCTTC CASSLKGKGGDGYGYTF
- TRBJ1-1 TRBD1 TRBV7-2 TGTGCCAGCAGCTTCCGACAGGGGGATCGCACTGAAGCTTTCTTT CASSFRQGDRTEAFF